This TCR beta chain was documented in a study of control samples from healthy donors and cancer patients. Trimming stripped 5 bases from V and 2 bases from J, with 9 bases between. CDR1 and CDR2 from the germline V gene are SGHTA and FQGTGA. The CDR3 has 13 residues. Here immunoSEQ multiplex PCR was the method, and the copy in TCRdb shows in-frame clones only, minus some. Of roughly 130,000 clones listed, approximately 92% are singletons. Sequencing input: blood. This TCR was sampled from a man in his late teens or twenties in good health. This chain uses TRBV7-3 with TRBJ1-1, with D uncertain. CDR3 sequence: CASSPAFNTEAFF. The CDR3, as DNA: TGTGCCAGCAGCCCAGCCTTTAACACTGAAGCTTTCTTT.